By its share, the clone carrying this T cell receptor (beta chain) is large. Its antigen is as yet unknown. This CDR3 has 15 residues. Per germline, CDR1 SNHLY and CDR2 FYNNEI. J gave up 6 bases and V 3 bases, and 5 bases lay outside the gene matches. This record comes from a study of OX40 agonist ivuxolimab in advanced cancers. Background on the study: It was ivuxolimab, an agonistic anti-OX40 (CD134) antibody, that patients were treated with.

Study conclusions and caveats: At 0.1 to 3.0 mg/kg, clonal expansion of CD4+ and CD8+ blood T cells had occurred by week 6.

Generated by immunoSEQ multiplex PCR, the TCRdb table keeps only in-frame clones and is missing some. In the table there are tens of thousands of clones, 78% of which are singletons. The input for sequencing was CD4+ or CD8+ T cells sorted from blood, taken in a trial of the OX40 agonist ivuxolimab. This chain uses TRBV2 with TRBJ2-1, with 10 bases matching TRBD2. The receptor's source is an adult with an advanced solid tumor such as melanoma, head and neck, liver or kidney cancer. The CDR3 nucleotides are TGTGCCAGCAGTGATGGACTAGCGGTCATCAATGAGCAGTTCTTC. This encodes CASSDGLAVINEQFF.